These 27 T cell receptor beta chains share one sample of origin, sequenced in a study of technical replicates of blood from a handful of donors. Libraries were prepared by immunoSEQ multiplex PCR; TCRdb keeps only in-frame clonotypes and omits some of them. The sample shows tens of thousands of clones, around nine tenths of them seen only once. The sequenced sample consisted of T cells isolated from PBMCs. These TCRs come from a human donor in good health.

J is TRBJ2-5 and V is TRBV5-1; TRBD2 aligns across 10 bases. The CDR3 extends over 15 amino acids. V lost 0 bases, J lost 6 bases, and 5 bases stayed unmatched. Germline loops: CDR1 SGHRS, CDR2 YFSETQ. The CDR3 DNA follows: TGCGCCAGCAGCTTGGCACCTAGCGGGAGCAAGACCCAGTACTTC. This codes for CASSLAPSGSKTQYF.

This sequence joins TRBV4-3 and TRBJ2-7; D remains unclear. The CDR3 runs 13 residues. CDR1 and CDR2 (germline): LGHNA, YSLEER. V lost 0 bases and J 0 bases, leaving 3 bases between the germline ends. The CDR3 is CASSQDRSYEQYF. CDR3 sequence (DNA): TGCGCCAGCAGCCAAGACCGCTCCTACGAGCAGTACTTC.

The chain has TRBV5-4 and TRBJ2-7; a weak D match, TRBD1 (6 bases). The CDR3 contains 15 residues. Trimming left V 0 bases short and J 0 bases short, with 10 bases between. The V gene's germline CDR1 is SGHNT and CDR2 YYREEE (reference sequence). CDR3 nucleotide sequence: TGTGCCAGCAGCTTGGGGCAGGGGAGCTCCTACGAGCAGTACTTC. It specifies CASSLGQGSSYEQYF.

CDR3 nucleotides: TGTGCCACCTATGGGGCGACAGGGAGCGGCACTGAAGCTTTCTTT. Protein sequence: CATYGATGSGTEAFF. This chain uses TRBV6-1 with TRBJ1-1; 7 bases are shared with TRBD1. The CDR3 sequence is 15 residues long. J was trimmed by 4 bases and V by 10 bases; bases with no gene match: 15. Germline CDR1 MNHNS, CDR2 SASEGT.

The chain is built from TRBV7-8 and TRBJ2-5; 7 bases map to TRBD1. The length of the CDR3 is 13 residues. V lost 8 bases and J lost 2; bases outside the gene matches: 5. Germline loops: CDR1 SGHVS, CDR2 FQNEAQ. The CDR3 is CASSRGYQETQYF. The DNA for the CDR3 is TGTGCCAGCTCCAGGGGGTATCAAGAGACCCAGTACTTC.

The chain couples TRBV4-1 to TRBJ1-4, with TRBD1 matching 8 bases. Germline CDR1 and CDR2: MGHRA and YSYEKL. The V gene end was trimmed by 4 bases and the J gene end by 0 bases; junction bases not matched to a gene: 10. The CDR3 extends over 18 amino acids. CDR3 in DNA: TGCGCCAGCAGCCCTAAGACAGGGGTGATGGCAACTAATGAAAAACTGTTTTTT. As protein: CASSPKTGVMATNEKLFF.

The genes are TRBV2 and TRBJ1-1, with 10 bases identical to TRBD1. V lost 8 bases and J lost 4; bases outside the gene matches: 7. The CDR3 spans 14 residues. Germline V gene data show CDR1 as SNHLY and CDR2 as FYNNEI. CDR3 sequence: CASGRQGAGTEAFF. Written as DNA, the CDR3 is TGTGCCAGCGGAAGACAGGGGGCGGGCACTGAAGCTTTCTTT.

V and J are TRBV5-1 and TRBJ2-7; D is undetermined. With 4 bases removed from V and 3 bases from J, the gap between germline ends came to 14 bases. CDR3 length: 14 residues. CDR1 and CDR2 (germline): SGHRS, YFSETQ. The CDR3: CASSLRQIGYEQYF. CDR3 sequence (DNA): TGCGCCAGCAGCCTCAGACAAATCGGCTACGAGCAGTACTTC. The whole variable domain, filled in from reference TRBV5-1 and TRBJ2-7, reads KAGVTQTPRYLIKTRGQQVTLSCSPISGHRSVSWYQQTPGQGLQFLFEYFSETQRNKGNFPGRFSGRQFSNSRSEMNVSTLELGDSALYLCASSLRQIGYEQYFGPGTRLTVT.

The chain employs TRBV9 and TRBJ1-1, with TRBD1 identical over 8 bases. V was pared by 3 bases and J by 1 base, with 5 bases of the junction left unmatched. CDR1 and CDR2 from the germline V gene are SGDLS and YYNGEE. This CDR3 region has 15 residues. The CDR3 DNA is TGTGCCAGCAGCGCCGGGACAGGTAAGAACACTGAAGCTTTCTTT. Translated: CASSAGTGKNTEAFF.

The CDR3 nucleotides read TGTGCCAGCAGTGAATACGACGGCGGAACCCACTACGAGCAGTACTTC. Its translation is CASSEYDGGTHYEQYF. The V and J genes are TRBV6-1 and TRBJ2-7; D is undetermined. CDR3 size: 16 residues. The germline gives CDR1 MNHNS, CDR2 SASEGT. V shed 2 bases and J shed 3 bases, with 17 bases lying between them.

V gene TRBV5-1 combines with J gene TRBJ2-7; 13 bases agree with TRBD2. V dropped 0 bases and J dropped 4; count of bases not matched to a gene: 13. Germline V gene sequence: CDR1 SGHRS, CDR2 YFSETQ. The CDR3 is 19 residues long. For the CDR3, the DNA is TGCGCCAGCAGCTTGGGTGGAGACGGACTAGCGGGAGATCCTTACGAGCAGTACTTC. Translation gives CASSLGGDGLAGDPYEQYF.

This clone showed up just a few times. The chain recombines TRBV20-1 with TRBJ1-2, with TRBD1 as a possible D gene (5 bases). This CDR3 region has 11 residues. CDR1 DFQATT and CDR2 SNEGSKA come from the germline V gene (reference sequence). Trimming left V 1 base short and J 7 bases short, with 7 bases between. The CDR3 coding sequence is TGCAGTGCTAGAGGGACATCTGGCTACACCTTC. Translation: CSARGTSGYTF.

This clone was found once. This rearrangement joins TRBV30 to TRBJ2-7; 7 bases are a match to TRBD2. The CDR3 has 12 residues. Germline V lookup: CDR1 GTSNPN, CDR2 SVGIG (reference sequence). The ends lost 6 bases at V and 2 bases at J; junction bases unmatched: 4. The CDR3 loop reads CACGGRAYEQYF. The CDR3 region has the DNA TGTGCCTGTGGGGGGAGGGCCTACGAGCAGTACTTC.

This clone was seen just once. The chain couples TRBV4-3 to TRBJ2-7; D remains unclear. The V end lost 2 bases, the J end lost 0 bases, and 14 bases lay between the germline ends. The CDR3 consists of 16 residues. Germline-derived CDR1 and CDR2 are LGHNA and YSLEER. In DNA, the CDR3 is TGCGCCAGCAGCCAACGACTGGAAATTGCCTCCTACGAGCAGTACTTC. Translating gives CASSQRLEIASYEQYF.

CDR3 in amino acids: CASSLWAGSNQFF. The CDR3 DNA reads as TGTGCCAGCAGTTTATGGGCGGGCTCTAATCAGTTCTTC. The chain uses TRBV27 and TRBJ2-1, with D tentatively TRBD2 (5 bases). Germline loops: CDR1 MNHEY, CDR2 SMNVEV (reference sequence). V was pared by 1 base and J by 13 bases, with 14 bases between. The CDR3 is 13 amino acids.

The V call is TRBV7-8, the J call TRBJ2-7; 10 bases line up with TRBD1. The CDR3 runs to 16 residues. The junction had 8 bases not matched to a gene; V was cut back by 3 bases and J by 3 bases. Looked up from germline, CDR1 is SGHVS and CDR2 is FQNEAQ. The CDR3 DNA reads TGTGCCAGCAGCTTGCACCGGGACAGGGGTCACTACGAGCAGTACTTC. Translation: CASSLHRDRGHYEQYF.

The chain recombines TRBV9 with TRBJ1-2; 8 nucleotides align to TRBD1. V shed 0 bases and J 4 bases; nucleotides not matched to a gene: 2. The CDR3 is 14 amino acids. Germline CDR1 reads SGDLS; CDR2 reads YYNGEE. The CDR3 sequence: CASSVDRGGYGYTF. In DNA, the CDR3 is TGTGCCAGCAGCGTAGACAGGGGGGGCTATGGCTACACCTTC.

This chain uses TRBV13 with TRBJ2-2; TRBD2 matches at 8 bases. The V gene end was trimmed by 3 bases and the J gene end by 0 bases; junction bases not matched to a gene: 12. CDR1 PRHDT and CDR2 FYEKMQ come from the germline V gene (reference sequence). This CDR3 has 19 residues. CDR3 sequence reads: CASSFHRWAGGPNTGELFF. CDR3 nucleotide sequence: TGTGCCAGCAGCTTCCACCGGTGGGCGGGAGGCCCGAACACCGGGGAGCTGTTTTTT.

The chain joins TRBV5-1 to TRBJ2-3, with 8 bases fitting TRBD1. With 8 bases clipped from V and 5 bases from J, the junction kept 7 bases outside the gene matches. The CDR3 is 13 residues long. The V gene's germline CDR1 is SGHRS and CDR2 YFSETQ. The CDR3 region has the DNA TGCGCCAGTCAAGATACAGGGGGAGATACGCAGTATTTT. Protein: CASQDTGGDTQYF.

The chain carries TRBV25-1 and TRBJ2-7, with D unresolved. V was clipped by 3 bases and J by 2 bases, with 8 bases between them. The CDR3 contains 13 residues. The germline V gene has CDR1 MGHDK and CDR2 SYGVNS. The CDR3, as DNA: TGTGCCAGCAGTGAGAATCTACCCTACGAGCAGTACTTC. This encodes CASSENLPYEQYF.

V and J are TRBV6-5 and TRBJ2-7; D is unresolved. The CDR3 is made up of 14 amino acids. Germline lookup yields CDR1 MNHEY and CDR2 SVGAGI. V lost 7 bases to trimming and J lost 0 bases, with 13 bases between them. CDR3 loop: CASTRSASSYEQYF. The CDR3 DNA follows: TGTGCCAGCACCCGTTCAGCTAGCTCCTACGAGCAGTACTTC.

The genes are TRBV30 and TRBJ2-2; D not certain. This CDR3 spans 14 amino acids. CDR1 is GTSNPN, CDR2 SVGIG, per germline (reference sequence). V dropped 0 bases and J dropped 2 bases, with 7 bases sitting between them. CDR3 sequence reads: CAWSVNPNTGELFF. In DNA, the CDR3 is TGTGCCTGGAGTGTAAATCCTAACACCGGGGAGCTGTTTTTT.

The CDR3 DNA reads TGTGCCAGCAGCTCTAGCGGGAGCTCCTACGAGCAGTACTTC. Translation gives CASSSSGSSYEQYF. The chain combines TRBV7-2 with TRBJ2-7; 10 bases are a match to TRBD2. CDR3 size: 14 residues. V lost 4 bases and J lost 0; bases outside the gene matches: 0. Germline V lookup: CDR1 SGHTA, CDR2 FQGNSA.

This chain joins TRBV5-1 and TRBJ2-7, with TRBD1 identical over 7 bases. This CDR3 contains 13 residues. Germline values: CDR1 SGHRS, CDR2 YFSETQ. V was clipped by 0 bases and J by 5 bases; unmatched bases: 2. The CDR3 bases are TGCGCCAGCAGCTTGGGACAGGGTAACGAGCAGTACTTC. It codes for CASSLGQGNEQYF.

The V call is TRBV5-1, the J call TRBJ1-5; a possible D gene is TRBD1 (6 bases). The CDR3 totals 15 residues. Germline CDR1 is SGHRS and CDR2 is YFSETQ. V was trimmed by 5 bases and J by 1 base, leaving 13 bases between them. CDR3 residues: CASSSTGLSNQPQHF. CDR3 DNA sequence: TGCGCCAGCAGTTCTACAGGGCTGAGCAATCAGCCCCAGCATTTT.

The V and J genes are TRBV7-2 and TRBJ2-1, with a weak D call TRBD2 (6 bases). Per germline, CDR1 SGHTA and CDR2 FQGNSA. CDR3 size: 19 residues. The V and J ends lost 4 bases and 5 bases respectively, with 27 bases between them. CDR3 sequence: CASSSPVIRSGLPNNEQFF. DNA for the CDR3: TGTGCCAGCAGCTCCCCCGTGATCCGGAGCGGGCTTCCTAACAATGAGCAGTTCTTC.

This rearrangement joins TRBV4-3 to TRBJ2-3, with D possibly matching TRBD1 (5 bases). CDR1 and CDR2 from the germline V gene are LGHNA and YSLEER. The CDR3 is 16 residues long. With 4 bases removed from V and 0 bases from J, the gap between germline ends came to 14 bases. The CDR3 region has the DNA TGCGCCAGCAGCCCTTTAGGGGATTTTAGCACAGATACGCAGTATTTT. It encodes CASSPLGDFSTDTQYF.